This T cell receptor beta chain was profiled in a study of shared clonotypes between healthy human individuals. Germline CDR1 SEHNR, CDR2 FQNEAQ (reference sequence). Trimming cost V 5 bases and J 7 bases, with 14 bases left between them. CDR3 length: 13 amino acids. Unsorted samples, those not sorted, used some 100 million PBMCs for genomic DNA. This clone was seen only a few times. Some 30,000 T cell genomes (about 280 ng DNA) went into each PBMC replicate. Using immunoSEQ multiplex PCR, the repertoire was profiled, and TCRdb retains in-frame clones only, with some absent. The sample contains 450,000 to 650,000 clones, roughly 79% of which appear only once.

The sample consisted of PBMCs. The V and J genes are TRBV7-9 and TRBJ1-2; no definite D call. The receptor was isolated from a woman in her 40s in good health. Some clones in this sample may be carry-over from other donors' samples. This CDR3 reads CASSPSGDFGYTF. CDR3 nucleotides: TGTGCCAGCAGCCCAAGTGGGGATTTTGGCTACACCTTC.